The next 32 T cell receptor beta chains were all read from a single sample in a study of T cells expressing NK-cell markers. Each CDR3 protein gets one entry in TCRdb, which reprocessed the 5' RACE reads and gives no DNA. The specimen's table records 550,000 or so distinct CDR3 sequences. The specimen was blood T cells: a sorted CD56 or NKG2C T cell subset, CD4+ or CD8+ T cells, or bulk PBMC T cells (not recorded which). These receptors came from a young man in good health.

The chain links TRBV5-1 to TRBJ2-5; as DNA is missing, the TRBD2 call by TCRdb cannot be tested. CDR3 length equals 15 residues. From germline, CDR1 is SGHRS and CDR2 YFSETQ. The CDR3 reads CASSFGTRGLETQYF.

The rearrangement uses TRBV5-1 and TRBJ1-2; TCRdb names TRBD1, which stays unverified in the absence of DNA. The germline gives CDR1 SGHRS, CDR2 YFSETQ. This CDR3 spans 15 amino acids. CDR3 sequence: CASSPGQSLTFGYTF.

The V and J genes are TRBV25-1 and TRBJ1-5; checking the TCRdb D call of TRBD1 is not possible without DNA. CDR1 and CDR2 (germline): MGHDK, SYGVNS. The CDR3 contains 16 residues. The CDR3 region is CASSEFQGSGNQPQHF.

The V and J genes are TRBV7-9 and TRBJ2-7; there is no DNA to check the TCRdb D call of TRBD1. The CDR3 runs 16 residues. Looked up from germline, CDR1 is SEHNR and CDR2 is FQNEAQ (reference sequence). This chain's CDR3 is CASSFPRDTSRYEQYF.

The chain carries TRBV18 and TRBJ2-5; TCRdb proposes TRBD2, but this gene call is untestable without DNA. CDR1 KGHSH and CDR2 LQKENI come from the germline V gene. This CDR3 spans 13 amino acids. The CDR3 sequence: CASSNGLQETQYF.

The chain carries TRBV29-1 and TRBJ2-1; the D call from TCRdb, TRBD2, cannot be confirmed without DNA. The CDR3 is made up of 15 amino acids. CDR1 and CDR2 from the germline V gene are SQVTM and ANQGSEA. The CDR3 sequence: CSVGVTSVSYNEQFF.

V and J are TRBV21-1 and TRBJ2-1; TCRdb returns TRBD2, unconfirmable since there is no DNA. TRBV21-1 is a listed pseudogene. The CDR3 runs 17 residues. The CDR3 region is CASSMVGEVAGFNEQFF.

The chain couples TRBV10-3 to TRBJ2-7; without DNA, the TCRdb call of TRBD2 cannot be checked. CDR3 length: 16 amino acids. From germline, CDR1 is ENHRY and CDR2 SYGVKD. The CDR3 reads CAISESVGLLTYEQYF.

The CDR3 is CASSTGYMNTEAFF. The rearrangement joins TRBV6-2 or TRBV6-3 to TRBJ1-1. There are 14 residues in the CDR3. Per the germline V gene, CDR1 is MNHEY and CDR2 is SVGEGT.

The chain combines TRBV2 with TRBJ1-5. CDR1 and CDR2 (germline): SNHLY, FYNNEI. CDR3 length: 15 residues. CDR3 region: CASSEAKHSNQPQHF.

The chain couples TRBV29-1 to TRBJ2-5; without DNA, the TCRdb call of TRBD1 cannot be checked. Germline V gives CDR1 SQVTM, CDR2 ANQGSEA. The CDR3 spans 14 residues. This chain's CDR3 is CSVGQGGTGETQYF.

The J gene is TRBJ2-3, the V gene TRBV7-2; the TCRdb D gene call, TRBD2, has no DNA to confirm it. The CDR3 extends over 15 amino acids. Germline-derived CDR1 and CDR2 are SGHTA and FQGNSA. This CDR3 reads CASNRRETSTDTQYF.

The chain carries TRBV7-9 and TRBJ2-3; there is no DNA to check the TCRdb D call of TRBD1. This CDR3 has 13 amino acids. Germline V gives CDR1 SEHNR, CDR2 FQNEAQ (reference sequence). CDR3 sequence: CASEGQGTDTQYF.

The chain employs TRBV19 and TRBJ1-2. Germline values: CDR1 LNHDA, CDR2 SQIVND (reference sequence). The CDR3 consists of 11 residues. The CDR3 region is CATHWSYGYTF.

The chain employs TRBV29-1 and TRBJ2-5; there is no DNA to check the TCRdb D call of TRBD1. The CDR3 length is 14 residues. Germline CDR1 reads SQVTM; CDR2 reads ANQGSEA. Here the CDR3 reads CSVELTGGFETQYF.

This sequence joins TRBV6-2 or TRBV6-3 and TRBJ1-1. Germline-derived CDR1 and CDR2 are MNHEY and SVGEGT. The CDR3 has 16 amino acids. CDR3 loop: CASSYSMLPLNTEAFF.

This rearrangement joins TRBV5-1 to TRBJ1-1; TCRdb's D gene call, TRBD1, goes unchecked for lack of DNA. The CDR3 is 13 amino acids. Per the germline V gene, CDR1 is SGHRS and CDR2 is YFSETQ. The CDR3 sequence: CASNRGENTEAFF.

The chain combines TRBV4-2 with TRBJ2-1; TCRdb calls TRBD2, which cannot be checked without DNA. The germline gives CDR1 LGHNA, CDR2 YNFKEQ. The length of the CDR3 is 19 residues. The CDR3 loop reads CASSRSGPSGSALYNEQFF.

The chain combines TRBV24-1 with TRBJ2-1; TCRdb's assignment of TRBD2 cannot be checked, as there is no DNA. The CDR3 sequence is 15 residues long. Germline V gene lookup returns CDR1 KGHDR and CDR2 SFDVKD. The CDR3 loop reads CATSPGLAGYNEQFF.

This rearrangement joins TRBV24-1 to TRBJ2-2; the TRBD1 assignment by TCRdb is unverifiable without DNA. The CDR3 contains 19 residues. Germline assignment: CDR1 KGHDR and CDR2 SFDVKD. CDR3: CATSETRDSLSLNTGELFF.

This chain uses TRBV12-3 or TRBV12-4 with TRBJ1-1; TCRdb calls TRBD1, which cannot be checked without DNA. The CDR3 is 13 residues long. This CDR3 reads CASRLLTGTEAFF.

The chain couples TRBV6-2 or TRBV6-3 to TRBJ2-5; TCRdb's D gene call, TRBD2, goes unchecked for lack of DNA. Per the germline V gene, CDR1 is MNHEY and CDR2 is SVGEGT. The CDR3 sequence is 15 residues long. This CDR3 is CASRASGSFRETQYF.

The chain links TRBV6-5 to TRBJ1-3; absent DNA, TCRdb's TRBD1 call cannot be checked. Germline CDR1 MNHEY, CDR2 SVGAGI. The CDR3 contains 17 residues. The CDR3 reads CASPTREGRHVGNTIYF.

This chain uses TRBV7-8 with TRBJ2-1; without DNA, the TCRdb call of TRBD2 cannot be checked. From germline, CDR1 is SGHVS and CDR2 FQNEAQ. The CDR3 runs 15 residues. CDR3 sequence reads: CASSSMWTSGNEQFF. Full variable domain (missing parts from reference TRBV7-8 and TRBJ2-1): GAGVSQSPRYKVAKRGQDVALRCDPISGHVSLFWYQQALGQGPEFLTYFQNEAQLDKSGLPSDRFFAERPEGSVSTLKIQRTQQEDSAVYLCASSSMWTSGNEQFFGPGTRLTVL.

The chain links TRBV4-2 to TRBJ2-1; TCRdb's D call, TRBD2, is unchecked because there is no DNA. Germline V lookup: CDR1 LGHNA, CDR2 YNFKEQ. There are 16 residues in the CDR3. The CDR3 sequence: CASSQETGLAGDEQFF.

The CDR3 loop reads CASSQGLAGGSAKNIQYF. The chain joins TRBV4-1 to TRBJ2-4; TCRdb's assignment of TRBD2 cannot be checked, as there is no DNA. Germline CDR1 and CDR2: MGHRA and YSYEKL. This CDR3 comprises 18 residues.

V gene TRBV30 combines with J gene TRBJ2-2; the D gene TCRdb calls, TRBD2, cannot be checked with no DNA. CDR3 length: 14 amino acids. Germline CDR1 GTSNPN, CDR2 SVGIG (reference sequence). CDR3 sequence reads: CAWLGHRDTGELFF.

The rearrangement uses TRBV29-1 and TRBJ2-1; TCRdb names TRBD2, which stays unverified in the absence of DNA. Looked up from germline, CDR1 is SQVTM and CDR2 is ANQGSEA. CDR3 length: 11 residues. CDR3 region: CSVARSGACFF.

This chain connects TRBV5-6 to TRBJ1-2. The germline CDR1 and CDR2 sequences are SGHDT and YYEEEE. The CDR3 runs to 13 residues. The CDR3 sequence is CASSLRGPPGYTF.

This chain's CDR3 is CATSMASLGYEQYF. The chain uses TRBV15 and TRBJ2-7; as DNA is missing, the TRBD2 call by TCRdb cannot be tested. The length of the CDR3 is 14 residues. Germline V gene data show CDR1 as LNHNV and CDR2 as YYDKDF (reference sequence). The full variable domain, with the rest looked up from reference TRBV15 and TRBJ2-7, is DAMVIQNPRYQVTQFGKPVTLSCSQTLNHNVMYWYQQKSSQAPKLLFHYYDKDFNNEADTPDNFQSRRPNTSFCFLDIRSPGLGDTAMYLCATSMASLGYEQYFGPGTRLTVT.

V gene TRBV20-1 combines with J gene TRBJ2-2; TCRdb's D call of TRBD2 is untestable without DNA. The germline gives CDR1 DFQATT, CDR2 SNEGSKA (reference sequence). The CDR3 consists of 15 residues. The CDR3 reads CSAGKSGSRAGELFF.

The CDR3: CASSLTGAGYTF. The chain carries TRBV12-3 or TRBV12-4 and TRBJ1-2; TCRdb returns TRBD1, unconfirmable since there is no DNA. The CDR3 length is 12 residues.